The 23 T cell receptor beta chains listed next were all sequenced from one sample in a study of blood T cell repertoires in COVID-19. Clones were sequenced by immunoSEQ multiplex PCR, and TCRdb holds only the in-frame ones, with some missing. The table includes around 140,000 clones, more than 75% detected once. The source material was peripheral blood. These receptors all come from a man in his 70s with active COVID-19.

The CDR3 spells CASSQALGEPYEQYF. The CDR3 nucleotides read TGTGCCAGCAGCCAAGCGCTCGGGGAGCCCTACGAGCAGTACTTC. The rearrangement uses TRBV14 and TRBJ2-7, with D possibly matching TRBD2 (5 bases). Germline values: CDR1 SGHDN, CDR2 FVKESK. V was shortened by 1 base and J by 2 bases, with 12 bases between the two germline ends. The CDR3 sequence is 15 residues long.

V and J are TRBV14 and TRBJ1-6; 10 nucleotides line up with TRBD1. The junction had 6 bases not matched to a gene; V was cut back by 9 bases and J by 7 bases. CDR3 size: 14 residues. Per germline, CDR1 SGHDN and CDR2 FVKESK. The CDR3 spells CASKDRGQNSPLHF. CDR3 in DNA: TGTGCCAGTAAAGACAGGGGGCAAAATTCACCCCTCCACTTT.

V is TRBV5-1 and J is TRBJ2-1; 10 nucleotides match TRBD2. J lost 6 bases, V lost 4 bases, and 13 bases had no gene match. The CDR3 contains 17 residues. Germline CDR1 reads SGHRS; CDR2 reads YFSETQ. In nucleotides, the CDR3 is TGCGCCAGCAGCATGTCCGTAGCGGGAGGCCGCACCAATGAGCAGTTCTTC. It codes for CASSMSVAGGRTNEQFF. The complete variable domain, with remaining parts taken from reference TRBV5-1 and TRBJ2-1, reads KAGVTQTPRYLIKTRGQQVTLSCSPISGHRSVSWYQQTPGQGLQFLFEYFSETQRNKGNFPGRFSGRQFSNSRSEMNVSTLELGDSALYLCASSMSVAGGRTNEQFFGPGTRLTVL.

The chain recombines TRBV29-1 with TRBJ2-1, with 7 bases lining up with TRBD2. Germline loops: CDR1 SQVTM, CDR2 ANQGSEA. V gave up 2 bases and J gave up 1 base; unmatched junction bases: 2. This CDR3 has 14 amino acids. The CDR3 protein is CSVETGRSYNEQFF. The CDR3 DNA is TGCAGCGTTGAAACCGGGAGGTCCTACAATGAGCAGTTCTTC.

V and J are TRBV10-3 and TRBJ2-3; 10 nucleotides match TRBD2. Per the germline V gene, CDR1 is ENHRY and CDR2 is SYGVKD. The CDR3 has 17 amino acids. V was pared by 0 bases and J by 5 bases, with 8 bases of the junction left unmatched. For the CDR3, the DNA is TGTGCCATCAGTGAGTCGAAGGCTAGCGGGAGATTAGATACGCAGTATTTT. It encodes CAISESKASGRLDTQYF.

This chain joins TRBV9 and TRBJ2-7, with D perhaps matching TRBD2 (6 bases). The CDR3 sequence is 13 residues long. From germline, CDR1 is SGDLS and CDR2 YYNGEE. V lost 3 bases and J 7 bases, leaving 14 bases between the germline ends. The CDR3 region has the DNA TGTGCCAGCAGCGCCGGGCCCGCGGGGGAGCAGTACTTC. Protein product: CASSAGPAGEQYF.

The gene calls are TRBV7-3 and TRBJ2-1, with TRBD2 matching 8 bases. Germline-derived CDR1 and CDR2 are SGHTA and FQGTGA. The CDR3 totals 14 residues. With V trimmed by 5 bases and J by 7 bases, 7 bases remained unmatched. CDR3 coding DNA: TGTGCCAGCAGCCCCGCGGGAGGCTCAAATGAGCAGTTCTTC. Amino acid sequence: CASSPAGGSNEQFF.

V is TRBV19 and J is TRBJ2-7, with 7 positions matching TRBD2. Germline CDR1 reads LNHDA; CDR2 reads SQIVND (reference sequence). J was trimmed by 0 bases and V by 10 bases; bases with no gene match: 9. This CDR3 has 14 amino acids. The CDR3 region is CATSRSGGSYEQYF. The CDR3 DNA follows: TGTGCCACCTCCCGATCGGGGGGCTCCTACGAGCAGTACTTC.

The chain combines TRBV10-3 with TRBJ2-7, with D perhaps matching TRBD1 (7 bases). The V end was cut by 8 bases, the J end by 2 bases, with 16 bases between. Germline V gives CDR1 ENHRY, CDR2 SYGVKD. The CDR3 has 14 residues. CDR3 protein: CAIGAGGTAYEQYF. The CDR3 region has the DNA TGTGCCATCGGGGCGGGCGGGACAGCCTACGAGCAGTACTTC.

The CDR3 region is CASSLTTSGSSYNEQFF. The CDR3 DNA sequence: TGTGCCAGCAGTCTGACGACTAGCGGGAGCTCCTACAATGAGCAGTTCTTC. V usage is TRBV28 and J usage is TRBJ2-1; 12 nucleotides agree with TRBD2. V lost 5 bases and J lost 0; bases outside the gene matches: 5. Germline V gene sequence: CDR1 MDHEN, CDR2 SYDVKM. The CDR3 contains 17 residues.

This clone has only a few counts. The chain combines TRBV4-2 with TRBJ2-7; weak D call: TRBD2 (5 bases). Germline V CDR1 and CDR2: LGHNA, YNFKEQ. The germline V and J ends were trimmed by 4 bases and 2 bases, with 12 bases remaining between them. The CDR3 runs to 14 residues. The DNA of the CDR3 is TGTGCCAGCAGCCGCAGACGGGGAACCTACGAGCAGTACTTC. It codes for CASSRRRGTYEQYF.

The chain joins TRBV13 to TRBJ1-2, with D possibly TRBD1 on 5 matching bases. This CDR3 is built from 16 residues. Looked up from germline, CDR1 is PRHDT and CDR2 is FYEKMQ (reference sequence). The V gene lost 7 bases and the J gene lost 0 bases, with 18 bases spanning the gap. The CDR3 protein is CASNRDLDTSNYGYTF. The CDR3 DNA sequence: TGTGCCAGCAACCGTGATCTGGACACCTCTAACTATGGCTACACCTTC. Together with reference TRBV13 and TRBJ1-2, the CDR3 gives the full variable domain: AAGVIQSPRHLIKEKRETATLKCYPIPRHDTVYWYQQGPGQDPQFLISFYEKMQSDKGSIPDRFSAQQFSDYHSELNMSSLELGDSALYFCASNRDLDTSNYGYTFGSGTRLTVV.

The V and J genes are TRBV5-1 and TRBJ1-1, with TRBD1 as a possible D gene (5 bases). Trimming stripped 5 bases from V and 3 bases from J, with 14 bases between. This CDR3 spans 14 amino acids. Germline CDR1 and CDR2: SGHRS and YFSETQ. The CDR3 reads CASRRSGGDTEAFF. CDR3 nucleotides: TGCGCCAGCAGGCGCAGCGGGGGAGACACTGAAGCTTTCTTT. Filled out from reference TRBV5-1 and TRBJ1-1, the complete variable domain reads KAGVTQTPRYLIKTRGQQVTLSCSPISGHRSVSWYQQTPGQGLQFLFEYFSETQRNKGNFPGRFSGRQFSNSRSEMNVSTLELGDSALYLCASRRSGGDTEAFFGQGTRLTVV.

The chain links TRBV28 to TRBJ2-7; 9 bases are shared with TRBD1. The CDR3 has 12 residues. Germline-derived CDR1 and CDR2 are MDHEN and SYDVKM. Unmatched junction bases numbered 4, after V lost 7 bases and J lost 6 bases. CDR3 sequence (DNA): TGTGCCAGCAAAACAGGGGGCGCCGAGCAGTACTTC. Translated, it gives CASKTGGAEQYF.

The chain carries TRBV19 and TRBJ2-7, with 9 bases fitting TRBD2. This CDR3 spans 14 amino acids. Trimming at V came to 5 bases and at J to 1 base, leaving 3 bases not matched to a gene. Germline CDR1 is LNHDA and CDR2 is SQIVND (reference sequence). The DNA for the CDR3 is TGTGCCAGTAGTCCGCGGGAGGGATCCTACGAGCAGTACTTC. Amino acid sequence: CASSPREGSYEQYF.

J is TRBJ2-1 and V is TRBV4-2; 14 bases align to TRBD2. Germline CDR1 is LGHNA and CDR2 is YNFKEQ. CDR3 length equals 18 residues. The trim removed 3 bases at V and 10 bases at J, leaving 14 bases unmatched. This CDR3 reads CASSQDPGLAGVLREQFF. CDR3 bases: TGTGCCAGCAGCCAGGACCCGGGACTAGCGGGAGTCCTCCGGGAGCAGTTCTTC.

This chain uses TRBV5-4 with TRBJ1-2; TRBD1 agrees at 11 bases. Germline-derived CDR1 and CDR2 are SGHNT and YYREEE (reference sequence). V lost 3 bases, J lost 2 bases, and 9 bases stayed unmatched. The CDR3 spans 17 residues. CDR3 region: CASSSAGTGGTNYGYTF. The CDR3 DNA reads as TGTGCCAGCAGCTCGGCCGGGACAGGGGGAACGAACTATGGCTACACCTTC.

This clone was recorded a few times. The chain joins TRBV6-1 to TRBJ1-6; D gene uncertain. Germline V CDR1 and CDR2: MNHNS, SASEGT. V shed 2 bases and J shed 6 bases, with 8 bases lying between them. This CDR3 contains 14 residues. The chain's CDR3 is CASSELAANSPLHF. CDR3 in DNA: TGTGCCAGCAGTGAACTGGCGGCTAATTCACCCCTCCACTTT.

The chain uses TRBV9 and TRBJ1-5, with TRBD1 identical over 7 bases. Germline CDR1 SGDLS, CDR2 YYNGEE. The V gene end was trimmed by 3 bases and the J gene end by 6 bases; junction bases not matched to a gene: 6. This CDR3 spans 14 amino acids. CDR3 region: CASSATGVGQPQHF. The DNA for the CDR3 is TGTGCCAGCAGCGCAACAGGGGTGGGTCAGCCCCAGCATTTT.

V and J are TRBV18 and TRBJ1-2; 8 nucleotides match TRBD1. Germline CDR1 and CDR2: KGHSH and LQKENI. Losses at the gene ends were 6 bases for V and 4 bases for J; bases not matched to a gene: 10. CDR3 length: 15 residues. CDR3 amino acids: CASSPGQGEFYGYTF. The CDR3 DNA sequence: TGTGCCAGCTCCCCTGGACAGGGCGAATTCTATGGCTACACCTTC. Full variable domain (remainder filled in from reference TRBV18 and TRBJ1-2): NAGVMQNPRHLVRRRGQEARLRCSPMKGHSHVYWYRQLPEEGLKFMVYLQKENIIDESGMPKERFSAEFPKEGPSILRIQQVVRGDSAAYFCASSPGQGEFYGYTFGSGTRLTVV.

The chain has TRBV11-3 and TRBJ2-3; 9 nucleotides agree with TRBD2. The germline V gene has CDR1 SGHNT and CDR2 YENEEA. The CDR3 is made up of 17 amino acids. Germline trimming cut 0 bases from V and 1 base from J; bases unmatched to any gene: 5. CDR3 protein: CASSLDYSGSGTDTQYF. CDR3 bases: TGTGCCAGCAGCTTAGACTATAGCGGGAGCGGCACAGATACGCAGTATTTT.

This clone has a handful of counts. CDR3 in DNA: TGTGCCTGGAGTGGGACAGGGGCGATCCATAGCAATCAGCCCCAGCATTTT. Its protein product is CAWSGTGAIHSNQPQHF. This rearrangement joins TRBV30 to TRBJ1-5; 9 nucleotides match TRBD1. In germline, CDR1 is GTSNPN, CDR2 SVGIG (reference sequence). The CDR3 extends over 17 amino acids. V was clipped by 1 base and J by 0 bases; unmatched bases: 7.

This clone was counted between two and nine times. Germline and junction disagree at one end, which may indicate a read error. The chain recombines TRBV14 with TRBJ2-7, with D possibly matching TRBD2 (6 bases). Germline lookup yields CDR1 SGHDN and CDR2 FVKESK. The CDR3 is 14 amino acids. The CDR3 bases are TGTGCCAGCAGCCAGGGGGGAGACTCCCACGAGCAGTACTTC. Its protein product is CASSQGGDSHEQYF.